A selection of T cell receptor beta chains follows, all from one sample in a study of blood T cell repertoires in COVID-19. Profiled with immunoSEQ multiplex PCR; TCRdb holds only in-frame clones, not every one. The sample yields approximately 110,000 clones, roughly 80% seen once. Sequencing used peripheral blood. These TCRs come from a human donor in a cohort sampled during active or convalescent COVID-19. CDR3s include the opening cysteine and the closing phenylalanine or tryptophan. The order of the fields is CDR3 DNA, CDR3 protein, V gene, J gene, D gene. D genes are given only for firm matches.

TGCGCCAGCAGCCGCTCCGGGACTAGCGGGAACCAAGAGACCCAGTACTTC	CASSRSGTSGNQETQYF	TRBV4-1	TRBJ2-5	TRBD2
TGTGCCAGCTCACCTCAGGGGCCCCCTAACTATGGCTACACCTTC	CASSPQGPPNYGYTF	TRBV18	TRBJ1-2	NA
TGTGCCAGCAGCGTAGACCTCCGAGCGGGGTCTGGAAACACCATATATTTT	CASSVDLRAGSGNTIYF	TRBV9	TRBJ1-3	NA
TGCGCCAGCAGCTTAATACTACAGGGAGGGAGGGCAGATACGCAGTATTTT	CASSLILQGGRADTQYF	TRBV5-1	TRBJ2-3	NA
TGCGCCAGCAGCCAGCCGGGACACCCTTCGGATCAGCCCCAGCATTTT	CASSQPGHPSDQPQHF	TRBV4-1	TRBJ1-5	NA
TGTGCCAGCAGGCCTTACCAGGGTGCGGGCACAGATACGCAGTATTTT	CASRPYQGAGTDTQYF	TRBV27	TRBJ2-3	NA
TGTGCCAGCAGCCCCCCGACAGGATTCTACGAGCAGTACTTC	CASSPPTGFYEQYF	TRBV11-2	TRBJ2-7	NA
TGCGCCAGCCTAGAGGGAGACTCCTACGAGCAGTACTTC	CASLEGDSYEQYF	TRBV10-2	TRBJ2-7	NA
TGTGCCAGCACCCTGGGACAGCACGATCAGCCCCAGCATTTT	CASTLGQHDQPQHF	TRBV5-6	TRBJ1-5	TRBD1
TGTGCCAGTAAACTTACTGGCGGTTCTGAAGCTTTCTTT	CASKLTGGSEAFF	TRBV19	TRBJ1-1	NA
TGTGCCAGCAGCTTAGCGTTGGGCAGACCGACGTCGGATGGCTACACCTTC	CASSLALGRPTSDGYTF	TRBV7-2	TRBJ1-2	NA
TGTGCCAGCGTCATGGGGCCAGATACGCAGTATTTT	CASVMGPDTQYF	TRBV2	TRBJ2-3	NA
TGTGCCAGCAGTTACTCCCTCTACACAGGGATGGTCACTGAAGCTTTCTTT	CASSYSLYTGMVTEAFF	TRBV6-2/TRBV6-3	TRBJ1-1	NA
TGTGCCAGCAGCGGGGGGACAGGGAGGAGGGAGCAGTACTTC	CASSGGTGRREQYF	TRBV6-6	TRBJ2-7	TRBD1
TGTGCCGCCACGGGGGGGCTAAACAATCAGCCCCAGCATTTT	CAATGGLNNQPQHF	TRBV19	TRBJ1-5	NA
TGTGCCACCAGTGATCCCCAGCGGGAGAGCACCGGGGAGCTGTTTTTT	CATSDPQRESTGELFF	TRBV24-1	TRBJ2-2	TRBD2
TGCGCCAGCAGTGAGTACCCGGGACAGGGACGAAAACTGTTTTTT	CASSEYPGQGRKLFF	TRBV10-2	TRBJ1-4	TRBD1
TGTGCCAGCAGGGGTGGGACTGGAAGATTTTCCGAGCAGTACTTC	CASRGGTGRFSEQYF	TRBV28	TRBJ2-7	NA